This TCR beta chain was observed in a study of blood T cells in healthy people across ages. Findings of the study overall: Strong correlation was found linking TCR beta diversity to naive T cell percentage.

This clonotype was observed a handful of times. Its specificity is unknown. Next came a second PCR, run for roughly 6 to 11 cycles, which used a sample-barcoded 5' primer along with a J-beta primer mix. Each CDR3 protein is one row after TCRdb ran MiXCR on the 5' RACE reads. Of 650,000 to 1,000,000 distinct CDR3 sequences in the sample, about 36% were seen once. The CDR3 has 13 residues. The V end lost 5 bases, the J end lost 12 bases, and 19 bases lay between the germline ends. The sequence was obtained from a man between 18 and 29 years old in good health. The sample was blood. V is TRBV12-3 or TRBV12-4 and J is TRBJ2-5; D call uncertain. The DNA of the CDR3 is TGTGCCAGCAGTCTTGGATTGGTAGATGGGGAGTACTTC. Its translation is CASSLGLVDGEYF.